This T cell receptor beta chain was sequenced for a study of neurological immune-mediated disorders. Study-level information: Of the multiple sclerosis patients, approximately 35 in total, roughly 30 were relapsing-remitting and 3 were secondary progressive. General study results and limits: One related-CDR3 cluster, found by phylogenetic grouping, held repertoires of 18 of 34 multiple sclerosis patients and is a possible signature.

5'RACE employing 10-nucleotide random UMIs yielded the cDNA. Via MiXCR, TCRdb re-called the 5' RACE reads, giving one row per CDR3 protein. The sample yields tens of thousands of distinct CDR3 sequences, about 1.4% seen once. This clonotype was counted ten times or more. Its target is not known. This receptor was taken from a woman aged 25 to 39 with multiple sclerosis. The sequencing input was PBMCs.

CDR3 coding DNA: TGCGCCAGCACCCGGGACAGGGGGCCCGGGGAGCTGTTTTTT. Translating gives CASTRDRGPGELFF. The chain combines TRBV5-1 with TRBJ2-2, with TRBD1 identical over 12 bases. The germline V gene has CDR1 SGHRS and CDR2 YFSETQ. The CDR3 loop spans 14 amino acids. V was clipped by 6 bases and J by 6 bases; unmatched bases: 3.